This T cell receptor beta chain comes out of a study of graft-versus-host responses after intestinal transplantation. Study as a whole: Recipients obtained multivisceral, liver-intestinal, or isolated intestinal transplants. Study-wide findings and caveats: GvH clones appeared in recipient marrow, some first in ileum or blood.

Cell sorting after the reaction yielded proliferating CFSE-low CD3+CD4+ and CD3+CD8+ responders. Here immunoSEQ multiplex PCR was the method, and the copy in TCRdb shows in-frame clones only, minus some. Of tens of thousands of clones listed, under 50% were seen once; the top ten hold 0.88%. Germline V gene data show CDR1 as PRHDT and CDR2 as FYEKMQ (reference sequence). Between the trimmed V and J ends, which lost 2 bases and 1 base, there was a span of 14 bases. The CDR3 has 16 residues. This sample comprised alloreactive CD4+ T cells from a mixed lymphocyte reaction culture, obtained before intestinal transplant. Regarding subset: CFSE-low proliferating T cells sorted from roughly six-day pre-transplant mixed lymphocyte reaction (GvH or HvG direction). The chain has TRBV13 and TRBJ2-5; D is possibly TRBD2 (7 bases). This sequence was found in a human patient who received an intestinal transplant. The CDR3 DNA is TGTGCCAGCAGCTTATATTCGGGGGGCCTCCAAGAGACCCAGTACTTC. Protein sequence: CASSLYSGGLQETQYF. The variable domain in full, with the rest retrieved from reference TRBV13 and TRBJ2-5, is AAGVIQSPRHLIKEKRETATLKCYPIPRHDTVYWYQQGPGQDPQFLISFYEKMQSDKGSIPDRFSAQQFSDYHSELNMSSLELGDSALYFCASSLYSGGLQETQYFGPGTRLLVL.